The entry that follows covers one T cell receptor beta chain sequence. What it binds is not known. Sequencing used immunoSEQ multiplex PCR; TCRdb keeps in-frame clones, though not all of them. Among around 30,000 clones listed, about 73% were seen once. This sample was included in a study of vaccination effects on CD4 cells after COVID-19. Looking at the study overall: PBMC cultures contained two million cells per well, about 11 IU/ml IL-2 and roughly 9.4 ug/ml peptides. Points from the study as a whole: Healthy vaccinees had only 1 of 255 vaccine-induced clones cross-react with common cold coronaviruses. Missing from the study were early post-infection timepoints, and its convalescent patients were few.

The culture ran for approximately 9 days before CD4+ T cells were isolated. Cells had half their medium changed to IL-2 medium on days 3 and 7. The germline V gene has CDR1 SGHAT and CDR2 FQNNGV. Trimming pared 1 base from V and 5 bases from J, leaving 11 bases between. CDR3 length: 14 residues. The V and J genes are TRBV11-2 and TRBJ1-2; no firm D call. The source was CD4+ T cells from PBMCs cultured without peptide, collected before COVID-19 vaccination. The sequence came from a human donor who received a COVID-19 vaccine. The CDR3 is CASSLGARGYGYTF. CDR3 coding DNA: TGTGCCAGCAGCTTAGGAGCCCGTGGATATGGCTACACCTTC.